This TCR beta chain is from a study of T cell repertoires in cytomegalovirus infection (dated by TCRdb to about 2019). A note on the overall study: The HLA type of each donor mattered for the analysis, because public TCR beta signatures pointed to carriage of CMV infection along with the matching HLA type. Overall study outcomes, separate from this receptor: The ex vivo response was dominated by HLA-C-restricted CMV-specific TCR beta clonotypes, which also provided the single most frequent clonotype in two of eight donors. Cumulative frequency of public TCR beta family members discriminated carriers of CMV infection plus the relevant HLA type in this cohort and an independent approximately 400-donor cohort.

This clonotype was counted once. Its antigen has not been determined. Base qualities are not at hand, and no much larger clone is one base apart. One read amounts to weak evidence. At the junction V is shortened by 5 bases and J by 5 bases, with 15 bases in between. Including the terminal cysteine and phenylalanine, the CDR3 comprises 14 residues. Just the 42-base CDR3 DNA is kept, in frame starting at base 1. The listed sequencing device is Illumina HiSeq 1500. TCRdb applied fastp at Q25 and MiXCR to the public reads, then kept only in-frame beta chains. Identical CDR3 protein sequences are pooled into one entry, listed with their most common genes and DNA. Here the sample has some 450,000 distinct CDR3 sequences; about a third occur a single time. About an eighth of the sample goes to the ten largest clones.

Sequencing input: PBMCs. Rearrangement joined TRBV7-1 to TRBJ2-5, and TRBD2 may be the D gene, going by 7 matching bases. TRBV7-1 has ORF status, its function being uncertain. The TCR originated in a human donor in good health (CMV status not recorded). Some clones in this sample may be carry-over from other donors' samples. The CDR3 protein is CASSNREGSETQYF. The bases read TGTGCCAGCAGCAACAGGGAGGGAAGCGAGACCCAGTACTTC.